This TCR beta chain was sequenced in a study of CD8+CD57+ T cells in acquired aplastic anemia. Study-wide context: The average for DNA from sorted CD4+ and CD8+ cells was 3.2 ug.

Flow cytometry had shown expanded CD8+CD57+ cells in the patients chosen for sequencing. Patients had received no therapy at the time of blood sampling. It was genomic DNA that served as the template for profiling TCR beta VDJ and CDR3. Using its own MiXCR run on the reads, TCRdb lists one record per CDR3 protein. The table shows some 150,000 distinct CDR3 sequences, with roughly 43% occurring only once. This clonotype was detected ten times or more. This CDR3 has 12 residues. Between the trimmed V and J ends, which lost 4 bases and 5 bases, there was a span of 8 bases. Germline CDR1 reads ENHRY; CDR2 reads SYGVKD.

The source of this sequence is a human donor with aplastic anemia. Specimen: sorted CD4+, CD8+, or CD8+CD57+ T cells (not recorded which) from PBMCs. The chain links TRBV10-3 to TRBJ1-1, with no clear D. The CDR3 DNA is TGTGCCATCAGTGGCCTGGGGACTGAAGCTTTCTTT. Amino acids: CAISGLGTEAFF.